The clone carrying this T cell receptor (beta chain) was detected many times. The CDR3 is 17 amino acids. V trimming: 7 bases; J trimming: 0 bases; junction bases outside the gene matches: 12. This entry comes from a study of T-cell reconstitution after alpha-beta-depleted transplantation in children. Unique molecular identifiers were used in preparing the TCRbeta library. Via MiXCR, TCRdb re-called the PCR reads, giving one row per CDR3 protein. The sample shows about 610,000 distinct CDR3 sequences, roughly 10% of them seen only once. The source was PBMCs from the stem cell graft donor, collected from the stem cell graft. This sequence was found in a human donor who donated a stem cell graft to a child with acute myeloid leukemia. The chain carries TRBV12-3 or TRBV12-4 and TRBJ2-3; 8 nucleotides match TRBD1. CDR3 sequence: CASTPHVRGPSTDTQYF. The DNA of the CDR3 is TGTGCCAGCACCCCCCACGTCAGGGGGCCTAGCACAGATACGCAGTATTTT.